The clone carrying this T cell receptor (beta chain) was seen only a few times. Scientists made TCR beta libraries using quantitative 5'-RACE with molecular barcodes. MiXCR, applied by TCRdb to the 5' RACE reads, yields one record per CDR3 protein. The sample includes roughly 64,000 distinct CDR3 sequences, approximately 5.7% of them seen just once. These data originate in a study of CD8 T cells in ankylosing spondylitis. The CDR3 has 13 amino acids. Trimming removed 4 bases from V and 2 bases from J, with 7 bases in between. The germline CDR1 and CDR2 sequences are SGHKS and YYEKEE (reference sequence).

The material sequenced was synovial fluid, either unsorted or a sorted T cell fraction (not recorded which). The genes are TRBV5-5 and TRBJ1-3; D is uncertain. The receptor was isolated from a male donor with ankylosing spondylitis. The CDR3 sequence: CASSRSAGNTIYF. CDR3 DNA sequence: TGTGCCAGCAGCCGGAGTGCTGGAAACACCATATATTTT.